This T cell receptor beta chain was identified during a study of T cells in Graves' hyperthyroidism and ophthalmopathy. General study findings and limits: Prediction of ophthalmopathy progression came a median roughly 6.7 months pre-onset. Blood shared most expanded thyroid clonotypes above 0.001.

This clonotype was counted many times. The antigen is undetermined. Hyperthyroidism in the patients, aged 18 to 65, was newly diagnosed and under 2 months in duration. PBMCs were collected from an approximately 9 ml volume of fresh peripheral blood. The CDR3 regions of TCR beta were amplified from RNA transcripts. RT-PCR in the first round (using the HTBI primer set) targeted the TCR CDR3. TCRdb re-analysed the multiplex PCR reads in MiXCR, keeping a single row per CDR3 protein. The sample carries 270,000 or so distinct CDR3 sequences, nearly 15% recorded once. Source material: blood. This TCR was sampled from a woman between 45 and 65 years old with Graves' hyperthyroidism that later progressed to Graves' ophthalmopathy.

CDR3 region: CAWSRTPQETQYF. For the CDR3, the DNA is TGTGCCTGGAGCAGGACACCTCAAGAGACCCAGTACTTC. The rearrangement uses TRBV30 and TRBJ2-5, with D possibly matching TRBD1 (5 bases). CDR1 and CDR2 from the germline V gene are GTSNPN and SVGIG (reference sequence). V lost 3 bases, J lost 2 bases, and 10 bases lay in between. CDR3 length equals 13 residues.